Presented here are 28 T cell receptor beta chains from one specimen sequenced in a study of cytomegalovirus exposure and HLA in healthy donors. TCRdb keeps only in-frame clones here, not all; method: immunoSEQ multiplex PCR. The sample lists 150,000 to 200,000 clones, more than 70% occurring once. The sample taken for sequencing was PBMCs. The receptors originated from a woman in her late teens or twenties in good health and CMV-seronegative.

The rearrangement links TRBV25-1 to TRBJ2-5, with 10 bases matching TRBD2. Matching the DNA end better, TRBJ2-7 makes the J call doubtful. The CDR3 runs to 14 residues. Germline CDR1 MGHDK, CDR2 SYGVNS. The CDR3: CASSWSGRAYEQYF. DNA for the CDR3: TGTGCCAGCAGCTGGAGCGGGAGGGCCTACGAGCAGTACTTC.

The rearrangement links TRBV7-3 to TRBJ1-1; D is ambiguous. This CDR3 has 13 residues. Germline loops: CDR1 SGHTA, CDR2 FQGTGA. V lost 8 bases and J lost 0, with 10 bases in between. CDR3 DNA sequence: TGTGCCAGCGGTAGACACCTGAACACTGAAGCTTTCTTT. Amino acid sequence: CASGRHLNTEAFF.

The chain carries TRBV5-1 and TRBJ1-1; TRBD1 might be the D (5 bases). This CDR3 spans 17 amino acids. Germline loops: CDR1 SGHRS, CDR2 YFSETQ. V lost 4 bases and J 0 bases, leaving 19 bases between the germline ends. CDR3 bases: TGCGCCAGCAGCCACGGGTTGGGGCAGCTACTGAACACTGAAGCTTTCTTT. It codes for CASSHGLGQLLNTEAFF.

Only a few counts were recorded for this clone. The CDR3 loop is CASSDGGLTDTQYF. The CDR3 bases are TGTGCCAGCAGCGACGGCGGCCTCACAGATACGCAGTATTTT. V and J are TRBV13 and TRBJ2-3; D unresolved. Germline V gives CDR1 PRHDT, CDR2 FYEKMQ (reference sequence). There are 14 residues in the CDR3. V lost 5 bases, J lost 2 bases, and 11 bases lay in between.

The sample holds a few counts of this clone. The CDR3 loop is CASKYGTATYEQYF. CDR3 sequence (DNA): TGTGCCAGCAAGTACGGGACAGCTACCTACGAGCAGTACTTC. V is TRBV2 and J is TRBJ2-7; 7 nucleotides agree with TRBD1. Unmatched junction bases numbered 8, after V lost 7 bases and J lost 2 bases. The CDR3 totals 14 residues. In germline, CDR1 is SNHLY, CDR2 FYNNEI.

The V call is TRBV6-6, the J call TRBJ2-7, with 9 bases lining up with TRBD2. Per germline, CDR1 MNHNY and CDR2 SVGAGI (reference sequence). Trimming removed 5 bases from V and 7 bases from J; junction bases left unmatched: 6. CDR3 length equals 13 residues. This chain's CDR3 is CASSKQAGGEQYF. The DNA for the CDR3 is TGTGCCAGCAGTAAACAAGCGGGGGGTGAGCAGTACTTC.

This clone was counted once. The V gene is TRBV13, the J gene TRBJ1-6, with 7 positions matching TRBD1. The CDR3 runs to 16 residues. Germline assignment: CDR1 PRHDT and CDR2 FYEKMQ (reference sequence). The V gene end was trimmed by 5 bases and the J gene end by 1 base; junction bases not matched to a gene: 5. The CDR3 loop is CASSPKDRSYNSPLHF. CDR3 DNA: TGTGCCAGCAGCCCAAAGGACAGGTCCTATAATTCACCCCTCCACTTT.

The gene calls are TRBV4-1 and TRBJ2-7; 8 bases align to TRBD1. V gave up 0 bases and J gave up 4 bases; unmatched junction bases: 14. CDR3 length: 18 amino acids. Germline V lookup: CDR1 MGHRA, CDR2 YSYEKL. The CDR3 nucleotides are TGCGCCAGCAGCCAAGAAAGGGGTCGCGGACAGGGAGCATACGAGCAGTACTTC. The encoded protein is CASSQERGRGQGAYEQYF.

The chain employs TRBV29-1 and TRBJ2-2; maybe TRBD2 (5 bases). Germline lookup yields CDR1 SQVTM and CDR2 ANQGSEA. The CDR3 extends over 13 amino acids. V lost 5 bases and J 4 bases, leaving 11 bases between the germline ends. CDR3 loop: CSVRELRTGELFF. In DNA form, the CDR3 reads TGCAGCGTTCGGGAATTGCGCACCGGGGAGCTGTTTTTT.

This clone was observed a handful of times. The chain combines TRBV6-1 with TRBJ2-3; D is possibly TRBD1 (6 bases). V was shortened by 6 bases and J by 3 bases, with 10 bases between the two germline ends. Germline V gene lookup returns CDR1 MNHNS and CDR2 SASEGT. This CDR3 has 13 residues. The CDR3: CASRDSVTDTQYF. DNA of the CDR3: TGTGCCAGCAGGGACAGCGTGACAGATACGCAGTATTTT.

This clone was observed a single time. The genes are TRBV19 and TRBJ2-7; D gene unclear. The length of the CDR3 is 13 residues. Germline CDR1 reads LNHDA; CDR2 reads SQIVND (reference sequence). Trimming cost V 3 bases and J 2 bases, with 8 bases left between them. Here the CDR3 DNA reads TGTGCCAGTAGTATGGCCCAAACCTACGAGCAGTACTTC. Protein: CASSMAQTYEQYF.

The CDR3 loop reads CASSENRGREQFF. CDR3 bases: TGTGCCAGCAGTGAAAACAGGGGTCGAGAGCAGTTCTTC. J is TRBJ2-1 and V is TRBV2; 7 nucleotides line up with TRBD1. Germline assignment: CDR1 SNHLY and CDR2 FYNNEI. V shed 2 bases, J shed 10 bases, and the junction held 5 bases outside the gene matches. This CDR3 comprises 13 residues. Full variable domain (outside the CDR3, taken from reference TRBV2 and TRBJ2-1): EPEVTQTPSHQVTQMGQEVILRCVPISNHLYFYWYRQILGQKVEFLVSFYNNEISEKSEIFDDQFSVERPDGSNFTLKIRSTKLEDSAMYFCASSENRGREQFFGPGTRLTVL.

The chain uses TRBV5-1 and TRBJ1-1; D is undetermined. Germline lookup yields CDR1 SGHRS and CDR2 YFSETQ. This CDR3 is built from 14 residues. V lost 6 bases and J 2 bases, leaving 14 bases between the germline ends. Written as DNA, the CDR3 is TGCGCCAGCACCCGGGGAGGGCCTAACACTGAAGCTTTCTTT. Encoded protein: CASTRGGPNTEAFF.

The J gene is TRBJ2-3, the V gene TRBV2; D call uncertain. The V gene's germline CDR1 is SNHLY and CDR2 FYNNEI. V lost 3 bases and J lost 1, with 8 bases in between. CDR3 size: 14 residues. In DNA, the CDR3 is TGTGCCAGCAGTGATGGCCTAGGCACAGATACGCAGTATTTT. Translated: CASSDGLGTDTQYF.

The rearrangement joins TRBV15 to TRBJ2-3; no clear D. Looked up from germline, CDR1 is LNHNV and CDR2 is YYDKDF (reference sequence). Between the trimmed V and J ends, which lost 0 bases and 0 bases, there was a span of 4 bases. The CDR3 is 14 residues long. CDR3 in DNA: TGTGCCACCAGCAGAGATCCAAGCACAGATACGCAGTATTTT. Translating it yields CATSRDPSTDTQYF. Based on the CDR3 plus reference TRBV15 and TRBJ2-3, the full variable domain is DAMVIQNPRYQVTQFGKPVTLSCSQTLNHNVMYWYQQKSSQAPKLLFHYYDKDFNNEADTPDNFQSRRPNTSFCFLDIRSPGLGDTAMYLCATSRDPSTDTQYFGPGTRLTVL.

This clone was seen just once. V gene TRBV28 combines with J gene TRBJ2-7; a weak D match, TRBD1 (5 bases). Trimming removed 8 bases from V and 2 bases from J, with 16 bases in between. Germline CDR1 MDHEN, CDR2 SYDVKM. The CDR3 contains 14 residues. The CDR3 coding sequence is TGTGCCAGCCGGCTTCAGGGATCGCCCTACGAGCAGTACTTC. It is translated as CASRLQGSPYEQYF.

The rearrangement joins TRBV2 to TRBJ2-7; D is unclear. V was cut by 8 bases and J by 12 bases, with 17 bases left in between. Germline V gives CDR1 SNHLY, CDR2 FYNNEI. This CDR3 contains 11 residues. CDR3 sequence (DNA): TGTGCCAGCGCCATAGAAGTCCACGGGTACTTC. This gives the protein CASAIEVHGYF.

This clone showed up just once. This chain joins TRBV18 and TRBJ2-3; D gene uncertain. This CDR3 has 16 residues. Looked up from germline, CDR1 is KGHSH and CDR2 is LQKENI. The V and J ends lost 0 bases and 2 bases respectively, with 12 bases between them. CDR3 region: CASSPPPPSYTDTQYF. DNA of the CDR3: TGTGCCAGCTCACCACCACCCCCTTCCTACACAGATACGCAGTATTTT.

J is TRBJ2-7 and V is TRBV9, with 8 bases lining up with TRBD1. V shed 0 bases, J shed 2 bases, and the junction held 7 bases outside the gene matches. Germline CDR1 and CDR2: SGDLS and YYNGEE. The CDR3 has 16 residues. CDR3 sequence (DNA): TGTGCCAGCAGCGTAGGAGGCCGGACAGGGACCTACGAGCAGTACTTC. It codes for CASSVGGRTGTYEQYF.

The chain is built from TRBV19 and TRBJ1-3; a weak D match, TRBD1 (5 bases). The CDR3 consists of 15 residues. The V end was cut by 8 bases, the J end by 1 base, with 15 bases between. In germline, CDR1 is LNHDA, CDR2 SQIVND (reference sequence). The CDR3 loop is CASGTSGLSGNTIYF. In DNA, the CDR3 is TGTGCCAGTGGGACGTCGGGACTTTCTGGAAACACCATATATTTT.

In this sample, this clone turned up a few times. The J gene is TRBJ2-2, the V gene TRBV9, with D possibly TRBD1 on 5 matching bases. Trimming stripped 0 bases from V and 4 bases from J, with 10 bases between. The CDR3 loop spans 15 amino acids. Germline V lookup: CDR1 SGDLS, CDR2 YYNGEE. The CDR3 DNA reads TGTGCCAGCAGCGTAGAAGGGGTGGGCACCGGGGAGCTGTTTTTT. This gives the protein CASSVEGVGTGELFF.

The V call is TRBV10-1, the J call TRBJ2-7; the match to TRBD1 covers 7 bases. The CDR3 totals 14 residues. Germline V gene sequence: CDR1 WNHNN, CDR2 SYGVQD (reference sequence). V lost 6 bases, J lost 7 bases, and 12 bases stayed unmatched. The CDR3 nucleotides read TGCGCCAGCAGCCAGGACAGGACCACTAGTGAGCAGTACTTC. This encodes CASSQDRTTSEQYF.

This clone has just a few counts. The rearrangement uses TRBV5-4 and TRBJ2-1; TRBD2 agrees at 10 bases. Trimming took 4 bases from V and 1 from J; bases not matched to a gene: 5. The CDR3 is made up of 16 amino acids. Germline V gene data show CDR1 as SGHNT and CDR2 as YYREEE (reference sequence). CDR3 sequence: CASSPTSGASYNEQFF. DNA of the CDR3: TGTGCCAGCAGCCCTACTAGCGGGGCATCCTACAATGAGCAGTTCTTC. Full variable domain (outside the CDR3, taken from reference TRBV5-4 and TRBJ2-1): ETGVTQSPTHLIKTRGQQVTLRCSSQSGHNTVSWYQQALGQGPQFIFQYYREEENGRGNFPPRFSGLQFPNYSSELNVNALELDDSALYLCASSPTSGASYNEQFFGPGTRLTVL.

The chain couples TRBV2 to TRBJ1-6, with D maybe TRBD1 (6 bases). V was cut by 7 bases and J by 10 bases, with 17 bases left in between. The CDR3 is 14 amino acids. The germline V gene has CDR1 SNHLY and CDR2 FYNNEI. The DNA of the CDR3 is TGTGCCAGCATCAGGGGAGGGGAAGGGTCACCCCTCCACTTT. It codes for CASIRGGEGSPLHF.

The sample holds a few counts of this clone. The V call is TRBV7-8, the J call TRBJ2-7; D is uncertain. V lost 4 bases and J 7 bases, leaving 8 bases between the germline ends. Germline V gene sequence: CDR1 SGHVS, CDR2 FQNEAQ. This CDR3 comprises 11 residues. Here the CDR3 DNA reads TGTGCCAGCAGCTCCCTAGGAGAGCAGTACTTC. This translates into CASSSLGEQYF.

V gene TRBV27 combines with J gene TRBJ2-1; TRBD1 agrees at 7 bases. CDR3 size: 17 residues. CDR1 is MNHEY and CDR2 is SMNVEV in the germline V gene (reference sequence). V trimming: 4 bases; J trimming: 6 bases; junction bases outside the gene matches: 15. The DNA for the CDR3 is TGTGCCAGCAGTTCACCAATTAGACAGGGTGAAAGCAATGAGCAGTTCTTC. This gives the protein CASSSPIRQGESNEQFF.

V usage is TRBV23-1 and J usage is TRBJ2-5; 9 nucleotides match TRBD1. TRBV23-1 falls under the ORF class, with uncertain function. Losses at the gene ends were 5 bases for V and 6 bases for J; bases not matched to a gene: 10. This CDR3 comprises 15 residues. CDR3 loop: CASSSIRTGVKTQYF. Here the CDR3 DNA reads TGCGCCAGCAGTAGTATAAGGACAGGGGTAAAGACCCAGTACTTC.

This chain joins TRBV23-1 and TRBJ2-7, with 7 nucleotides matching TRBD1. Being an ORF, TRBV23-1 has a function that is uncertain. Trimming took 0 bases from V and 2 from J; bases not matched to a gene: 7. CDR3 length equals 16 residues. CDR3 bases: TGCGCCAGCAGTCAATCCCAGCCGGGACAGCCCTACGAGCAGTACTTC. This translates into CASSQSQPGQPYEQYF.